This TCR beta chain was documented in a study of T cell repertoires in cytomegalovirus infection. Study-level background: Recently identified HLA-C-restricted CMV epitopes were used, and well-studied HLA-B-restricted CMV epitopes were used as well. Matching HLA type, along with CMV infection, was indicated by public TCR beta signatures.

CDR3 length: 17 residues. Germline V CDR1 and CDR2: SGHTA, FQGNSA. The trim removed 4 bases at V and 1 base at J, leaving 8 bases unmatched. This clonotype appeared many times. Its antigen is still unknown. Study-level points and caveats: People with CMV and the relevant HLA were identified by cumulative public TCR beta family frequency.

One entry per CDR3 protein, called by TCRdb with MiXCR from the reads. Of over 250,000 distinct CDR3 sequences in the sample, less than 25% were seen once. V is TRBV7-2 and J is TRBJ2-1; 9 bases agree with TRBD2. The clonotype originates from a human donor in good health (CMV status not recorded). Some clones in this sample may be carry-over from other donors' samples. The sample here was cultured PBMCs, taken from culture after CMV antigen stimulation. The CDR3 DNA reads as TGTGCCAGCAGCTCACCCGGGCTAGCGGGGTCCTACAATGAGCAGTTCTTC. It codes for CASSSPGLAGSYNEQFF.